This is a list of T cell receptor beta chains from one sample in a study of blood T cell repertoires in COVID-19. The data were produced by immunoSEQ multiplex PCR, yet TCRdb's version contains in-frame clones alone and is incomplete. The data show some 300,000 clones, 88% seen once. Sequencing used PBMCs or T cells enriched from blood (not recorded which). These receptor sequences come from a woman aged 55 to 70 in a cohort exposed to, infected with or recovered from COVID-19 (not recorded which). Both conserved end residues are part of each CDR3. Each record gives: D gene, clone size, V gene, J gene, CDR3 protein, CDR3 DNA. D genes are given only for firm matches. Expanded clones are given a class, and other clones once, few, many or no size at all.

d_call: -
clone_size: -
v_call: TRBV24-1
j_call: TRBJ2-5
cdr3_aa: CATSGVGGETQYF
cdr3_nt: TGTGCCACCAGTGGGGTTGGCGGCGAGACCCAGTACTTC

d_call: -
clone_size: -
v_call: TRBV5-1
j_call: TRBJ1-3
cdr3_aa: CASSLDSRSGNTIYF
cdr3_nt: TGCGCCAGCAGCTTGGACTCCCGCTCTGGAAACACCATATATTTT

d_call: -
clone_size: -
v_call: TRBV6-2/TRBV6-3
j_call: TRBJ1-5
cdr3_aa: CASSRGGARQPQHF
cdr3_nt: TGTGCCAGCAGTCGAGGGGGGGCGAGGCAGCCCCAGCATTTT

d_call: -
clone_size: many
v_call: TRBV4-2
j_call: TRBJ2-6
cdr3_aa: CASSQDGLSGANVLTF
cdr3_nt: TGTGCCAGCAGCCAAGATGGGCTCTCTGGGGCCAACGTCCTGACTTTC

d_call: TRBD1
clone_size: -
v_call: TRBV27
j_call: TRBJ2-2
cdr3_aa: CASRGTGETGELFF
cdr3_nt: TGTGCCAGCCGCGGGACAGGGGAGACCGGGGAGCTGTTTTTT

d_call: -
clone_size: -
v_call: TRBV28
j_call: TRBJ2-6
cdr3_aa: CASRYGTYHSGANVLTF
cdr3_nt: TGTGCCAGCAGGTACGGGACATACCACTCTGGGGCCAACGTCCTGACTTTC

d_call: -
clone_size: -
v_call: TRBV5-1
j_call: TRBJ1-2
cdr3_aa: CASSGDINYYGYTF
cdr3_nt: TGCGCCAGCAGCGGGGACATAAATTACTATGGCTACACCTTC

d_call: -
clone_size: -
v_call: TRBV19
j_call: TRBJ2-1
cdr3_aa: CASSRQTAYNEQFF
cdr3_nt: TGTGCCAGTAGTAGACAAACTGCTTACAATGAGCAGTTCTTC

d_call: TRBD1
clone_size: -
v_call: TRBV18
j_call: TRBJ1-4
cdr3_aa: CASSRDRGNEKLFF
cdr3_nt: TGTGCCAGCTCACGGGACAGGGGTAATGAAAAACTGTTTTTT

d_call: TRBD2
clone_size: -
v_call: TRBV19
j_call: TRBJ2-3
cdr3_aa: CASSSSGLGTDTQYF
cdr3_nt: TGTGCCAGTAGTAGCTCGGGACTAGGGACAGATACGCAGTATTTT

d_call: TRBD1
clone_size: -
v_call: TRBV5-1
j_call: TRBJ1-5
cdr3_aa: CASSSTGYSNQPQHF
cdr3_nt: TGCGCCAGCAGCTCGACAGGGTATAGCAATCAGCCCCAGCATTTT

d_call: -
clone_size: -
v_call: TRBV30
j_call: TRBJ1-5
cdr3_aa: CAWSQRNRGNQPQHF
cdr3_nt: TGTGCCTGGAGTCAAAGAAACAGGGGCAATCAGCCCCAGCATTTT

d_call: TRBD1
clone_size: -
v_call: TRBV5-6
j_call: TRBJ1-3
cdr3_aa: CASSLDWKGTGSGNTIYF
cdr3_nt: TGTGCCAGCAGCTTGGACTGGAAAGGGACAGGGTCGGGAAACACCATATATTTT

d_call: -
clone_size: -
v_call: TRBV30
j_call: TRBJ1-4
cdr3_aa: CACSWGVVNEKLFF
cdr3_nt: TGTGCCTGTTCTTGGGGCGTTGTGAATGAAAAACTGTTTTTT

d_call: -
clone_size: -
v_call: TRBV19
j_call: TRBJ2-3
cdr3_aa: CATMDGGLPADTQYF
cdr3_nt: TGTGCCACCATGGATGGGGGACTCCCGGCAGATACGCAGTATTTT

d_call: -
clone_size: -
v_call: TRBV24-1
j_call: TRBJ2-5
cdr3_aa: CATSDIQGKETQYF
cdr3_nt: TGTGCCACCAGTGATATACAGGGAAAAGAGACCCAGTACTTC

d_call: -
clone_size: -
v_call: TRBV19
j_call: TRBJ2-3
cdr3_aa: CASSISGTDTQYF
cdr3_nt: TGTGCCAGTAGTATTAGCGGCACAGATACGCAGTATTTT

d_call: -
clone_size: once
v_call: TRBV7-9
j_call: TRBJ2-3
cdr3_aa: CASSLEVGGQYF
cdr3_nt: TGTGCCAGCAGCTTAGAAGTGGGAGGGCAGTATTTT

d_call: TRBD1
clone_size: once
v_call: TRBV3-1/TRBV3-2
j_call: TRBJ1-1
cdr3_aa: CASSLRQGNEAFF
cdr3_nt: TGTGCCAGCAGCCTCCGACAGGGAAACGAAGCTTTCTTT

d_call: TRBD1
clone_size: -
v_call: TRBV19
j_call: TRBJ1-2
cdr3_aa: CASSTTRQGLLSYTF
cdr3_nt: TGTGCCAGTAGTACCACCCGACAGGGGTTGCTTAGCTACACCTTC

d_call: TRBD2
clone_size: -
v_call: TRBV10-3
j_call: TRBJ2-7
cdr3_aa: CAISQAGGVYEQYF
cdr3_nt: TGTGCCATCAGCCAAGCGGGAGGAGTCTACGAGCAGTACTTC